The 19 T cell receptor beta chains in this list originate from one sample, sequenced in a study of spatial heterogeneity in lung cancer. General study points: Tumors with more nonsynonymous mutations had more expanded intratumoral alpha and beta TCRs.

Specified time point: sample taken at primary tumor resection. TCRdb reprocessed the 5' RACE reads via MiXCR and lists one record per CDR3 protein. The data contain 7,000 to 9,500 distinct CDR3 sequences, approximately 7% of them singletons. These receptors have no known antigen. Source: lung tumor tissue, taken at surgery. These receptors originate from a male donor with early-stage non-small cell lung cancer.

This clonotype came up many times. The V gene is TRBV20-1, the J gene TRBJ2-5, with D tentatively TRBD2 (6 bases). Trimming pared 5 bases from V and 7 bases from J, leaving 20 bases between. Looked up from germline, CDR1 is DFQATT and CDR2 is SNEGSKA (reference sequence). The CDR3 spans 14 residues. The CDR3 sequence: CSALETVGRGTQYF. In DNA, the CDR3 is TGCAGTGCTCTAGAGACCGTCGGGCGGGGGACCCAGTACTTC.

This clonotype is judged medium-sized. J is TRBJ2-5 and V is TRBV20-1; 8 bases match TRBD2. In germline, CDR1 is DFQATT, CDR2 SNEGSKA (reference sequence). V was clipped by 2 bases and J by 4 bases; unmatched bases: 6. The CDR3 spans 14 residues. CDR3 in DNA: TGCAGTGCTAGATTCGGGAGGGCCATAGAGACCCAGTACTTC. This translates into CSARFGRAIETQYF.

Sample share makes this clonotype medium-sized. The chain is built from TRBV6-5 and TRBJ2-3; either TRBD1 or TRBD2 may supply D (6 bases each). The CDR3 is made up of 14 amino acids. The V end lost 8 bases, the J end lost 3 bases, and 15 bases lay between the germline ends. The germline gives CDR1 MNHEY, CDR2 SVGAGI. CDR3 coding DNA: TGTGCCAGCCGGTCGGGGGCGGGAACAGATACGCAGTATTTT. Its translation: CASRSGAGTDTQYF.

This clonotype was counted many times. CDR3 protein: CASSESKRGRGDTQYF. In DNA form, the CDR3 reads TGCGCCAGCAGTGAGTCAAAGCGGGGGAGAGGGGATACGCAGTATTTT. This rearrangement joins TRBV10-2 to TRBJ2-3; 8 bases line up with TRBD2. J gave up 6 bases and V 0 bases, and 8 bases lay outside the gene matches. CDR1 WSHSY and CDR2 SAAADI come from the germline V gene. The CDR3 sequence is 16 residues long.

This clonotype is labeled medium-sized. CDR3 sequence reads: CASSQVAGNYGYTF. CDR3 nucleotide sequence: TGTGCCAGCAGCCAAGTAGCAGGGAACTATGGCTACACCTTC. The chain employs TRBV3-1 and TRBJ1-2; D possibly corresponds to TRBD1 (5 bases). V gave up 1 base and J gave up 2 bases, with 8 bases separating them. The CDR3 sequence is 14 residues long. Germline CDR1 and CDR2: LGHDT and YNNKEL (reference sequence).

This clonotype is medium-sized by share. The chain links TRBV19 to TRBJ1-1; D call uncertain. In germline, CDR1 is LNHDA, CDR2 SQIVND (reference sequence). The CDR3 has 15 amino acids. Trimming removed 0 bases at V and 3 bases at J, with 11 bases between. For the CDR3, the DNA is TGTGCCAGTAGTATAGATCTAGGGTTGGACACTGAAGCTTTCTTT. Protein product: CASSIDLGLDTEAFF.

By proportion, this clonotype is medium-sized. CDR3 protein: CSAGLAGRYEQFF. In nucleotides, the CDR3 is TGCAGCGCGGGACTAGCGGGGAGGTATGAGCAGTTCTTC. The chain is built from TRBV29-1 and TRBJ2-1; 13 bases agree with TRBD2. With V trimmed by 7 bases and J by 8 bases, 5 bases remained unmatched. Germline V gives CDR1 SQVTM, CDR2 ANQGSEA. The CDR3 contains 13 residues.

This chain links TRBV28 with TRBJ2-2, with 9 bases aligning to TRBD2. Germline V gene lookup returns CDR1 MDHEN and CDR2 SYDVKM. This CDR3 has 15 residues. Losses at the gene ends were 6 bases for V and 2 bases for J; bases not matched to a gene: 4. In nucleotides, the CDR3 is TGTGCCAGCAGCCTTAGCGGGGGAAACACCGGGGAGCTGTTTTTT. It translates to CASSLSGGNTGELFF.

The gene calls are TRBV9 and TRBJ1-2; D not certain. From germline, CDR1 is SGDLS and CDR2 YYNGEE. Deletions cut 5 bases from V and 4 bases from J, with 12 bases between. The CDR3 runs to 13 residues. The CDR3, as DNA: TGTGCCAGCAGTGAGGACGTGAGCTATGGCTACACCTTC. This encodes CASSEDVSYGYTF.

This clonotype is classed as medium-sized. This sequence joins TRBV4-3 and TRBJ2-7; unclear D gene. This CDR3 region has 15 residues. Germline CDR1 reads LGHNA; CDR2 reads YSLEER. The V gene lost 3 bases and the J gene lost 1 base, with 13 bases spanning the gap. CDR3 coding DNA: TGCGCCAGCAGCCAGCTCCCGGGTGATTCCTACGAGCAGTACTTC. Its protein product is CASSQLPGDSYEQYF.

Ten or more counts support this clonotype. The chain recombines TRBV5-4 with TRBJ1-4, with 8 bases matching TRBD1. Germline loops: CDR1 SGHNT, CDR2 YYREEE (reference sequence). V was clipped by 3 bases and J by 6 bases; unmatched bases: 4. This CDR3 spans 14 amino acids. In DNA, the CDR3 is TGTGCCAGCAGCTACGGACAGGGCGATGAAAAACTGTTTTTT. This codes for CASSYGQGDEKLFF.

This clonotype is medium-sized. Written as DNA, the CDR3 is TGTGCCAGCAGCCAAGAACGGAGCGGGCAATATGGCTACACCTTC. Encoded protein: CASSQERSGQYGYTF. The chain has TRBV4-2 and TRBJ1-2; unclear D gene. Per germline, CDR1 LGHNA and CDR2 YNFKEQ. CDR3 length equals 15 residues. The V gene lost 0 bases and the J gene lost 5 bases, with 13 bases spanning the gap.

Relative to its sample, this clonotype is medium-sized. The genes are TRBV5-1 and TRBJ1-1; D is perhaps TRBD1 (6 bases). The germline V gene encodes CDR1 SGHRS and CDR2 YFSETQ. V was clipped by 0 bases and J by 5 bases, with 14 bases between them. The CDR3 runs 15 residues. The CDR3 loop is CASSLARGRGTEAFF. For the CDR3, the DNA is TGCGCCAGCAGCTTGGCCCGAGGAAGGGGGACTGAAGCTTTCTTT.

By sample share, this clonotype is medium-sized (0.01 to 0.1%). The chain carries TRBV4-3 and TRBJ2-7; D unresolved. Germline V CDR1 and CDR2: LGHNA, YSLEER. The CDR3 has 15 amino acids. V lost 0 bases and J 5 bases, leaving 14 bases between the germline ends. CDR3 amino acids: CASSQDRGATDEQYF. The CDR3 nucleotides read TGCGCCAGCAGCCAAGATAGAGGAGCCACGGACGAGCAGTACTTC.

There are many counts of this clonotype. V usage is TRBV7-8 and J usage is TRBJ2-3, with D hard to call. The CDR3 is 16 amino acids. Germline V gives CDR1 SGHVS, CDR2 FQNEAQ. V shed 2 bases and J shed 1 base, with 13 bases lying between them. The CDR3 here is CASSLRAIGGTDTQYF. DNA of the CDR3: TGTGCCAGCAGCTTAAGGGCCATTGGTGGCACAGATACGCAGTATTTT. The entire variable domain, with the rest obtained from reference TRBV7-8 and TRBJ2-3, is as follows: GAGVSQSPRYKVAKRGQDVALRCDPISGHVSLFWYQQALGQGPEFLTYFQNEAQLDKSGLPSDRFFAERPEGSVSTLKIQRTQQEDSAVYLCASSLRAIGGTDTQYFGPGTRLTVL.

The genes are TRBV3-1 and TRBJ1-2; D may be TRBD1 (5 bases). V lost 3 bases and J lost 8, with 19 bases in between. The CDR3 is made up of 15 amino acids. Germline V gene sequence: CDR1 LGHDT, CDR2 YNNKEL (reference sequence). This CDR3 is CASSHGPTLRGGYTF. CDR3 nucleotides: TGTGCCAGCAGCCACGGTCCCACTTTGAGGGGCGGCTACACCTTC. Drawing the rest from reference TRBV3-1 and TRBJ1-2, the complete variable domain is DTAVSQTPKYLVTQMGNDKSIKCEQNLGHDTMYWYKQDSKKFLKIMFSYNNKELIINETVPNRFSPKSPDKAHLNLHINSLELGDSAVYFCASSHGPTLRGGYTFGSGTRLTVV.

V and J are TRBV29-1 and TRBJ1-1; unclear D gene. The germline gives CDR1 SQVTM, CDR2 ANQGSEA. The CDR3 totals 12 residues. V lost 4 bases to trimming and J lost 3 bases, with 9 bases between them. In nucleotides, the CDR3 is TGCAGCGTTGTTGAGACCGACACTGAAGCTTTCTTT. Protein product: CSVVETDTEAFF.

By sample share, this clonotype is medium-sized. The V call is TRBV13, the J call TRBJ2-7; tentatively, D is TRBD2 (6 bases). The ends were cut back, 1 base at V and 5 bases at J, with 12 bases in the middle. The CDR3 runs to 14 residues. Germline V CDR1 and CDR2: PRHDT, FYEKMQ (reference sequence). CDR3 residues: CASSLATGRHEQYF. The CDR3 nucleotides are TGTGCCAGCAGCTTAGCCACCGGGAGACACGAGCAGTACTTC.

The sample holds a few counts of this clonotype. The chain combines TRBV28 with TRBJ2-2; no definite D call. The ends were cut back, 6 bases at V and 3 bases at J, with 11 bases in the middle. Germline loops: CDR1 MDHEN, CDR2 SYDVKM. The CDR3 runs 14 residues. CDR3 residues: CASSLDWYTGELFF. DNA of the CDR3: TGTGCCAGCAGCCTTGACTGGTACACCGGGGAGCTGTTTTTT.